This T cell receptor (beta chain) was sequenced for a study of blood T cells in healthy people across ages. A second PCR, run for about 7 to 11 cycles, used a sample-barcoded 5' primer plus a J-beta primer mix. From the 5' RACE reads, TCRdb called clonotypes with MiXCR, one entry per CDR3 protein. The data hold about 900,000 distinct CDR3 sequences, with around 68% observed a single time. Turning to this clonotype: Antigen specificity is unknown.

V was pared by 8 bases and J by 13 bases, with 17 bases between. Germline CDR1 is SQVTM and CDR2 is ANQGSEA. The CDR3 is 10 amino acids. Study conclusions and caveats: CMV status of donors was not determined, possibly confounding expanded clonotype changes.

The receptor was isolated from a man aged 30-40 years in good health. Source material: blood. V is TRBV29-1 and J is TRBJ2-5; unclear D gene. The chain's CDR3 is CSTEETARYF. The CDR3 DNA is TGCAGCACCGAAGAAACTGCTCGGTACTTC.